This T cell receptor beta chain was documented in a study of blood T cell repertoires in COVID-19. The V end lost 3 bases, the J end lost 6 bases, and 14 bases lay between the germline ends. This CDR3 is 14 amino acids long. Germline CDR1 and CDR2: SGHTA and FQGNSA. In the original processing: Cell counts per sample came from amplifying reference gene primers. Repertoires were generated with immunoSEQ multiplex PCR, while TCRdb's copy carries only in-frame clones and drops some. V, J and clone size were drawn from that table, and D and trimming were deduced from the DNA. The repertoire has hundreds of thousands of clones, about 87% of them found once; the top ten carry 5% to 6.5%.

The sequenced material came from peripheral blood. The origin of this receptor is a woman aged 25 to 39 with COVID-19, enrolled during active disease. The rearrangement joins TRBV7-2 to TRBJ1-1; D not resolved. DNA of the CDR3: TGTGCCAGCAGCTTGAACGATTTGGGAGCTGAAGCTTTCTTT. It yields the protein CASSLNDLGAEAFF.